The sequence of this T cell receptor beta chain was determined in a study of regulatory T cells in long-lasting Graves disease. Study-level findings and limits: Whereas new patients shared 966 public clonotypes, persistent patients shared more, at approximately 2,500.

The germline V gene has CDR1 SGHTA and CDR2 FQGTGA. Unmatched junction bases numbered 13, after V lost 4 bases and J lost 5 bases. The CDR3 length is 17 residues. For this clonotype: Its specificity is unknown. A much more abundant neighbour one base away suggests this may be a read error.

HTBI primers from iRepertoire and Arm-PCR of CDR3 regions yielded the TCR beta libraries. TCRdb passed the multiplex PCR reads through MiXCR, listing each CDR3 protein once. The sample lists 350,000 to 550,000 distinct CDR3 sequences; approximately 14% were seen once. Time point given: newly diagnosed GD, antithyroid drugs for less than 3 months. Making the TCR library involved RNA that had been extracted from PBMCs. These data are also associated with another study on T cells in Graves' hyperthyroidism and ophthalmopathy.

V and J are TRBV7-3 and TRBJ2-1; 8 bases are a match to TRBD2. Source: peripheral blood mononuclear cells (PBMCs), taken at new diagnosis, from a patient treated with antithyroid drugs. The TCR originated in a woman between 45 and 60 years old with Graves disease. The CDR3 DNA reads as TGTGCCAGCAGCTCCCGGGGTCCGGGACTAGGGGACAATGAGCAGTTCTTC. Translating it yields CASSSRGPGLGDNEQFF.